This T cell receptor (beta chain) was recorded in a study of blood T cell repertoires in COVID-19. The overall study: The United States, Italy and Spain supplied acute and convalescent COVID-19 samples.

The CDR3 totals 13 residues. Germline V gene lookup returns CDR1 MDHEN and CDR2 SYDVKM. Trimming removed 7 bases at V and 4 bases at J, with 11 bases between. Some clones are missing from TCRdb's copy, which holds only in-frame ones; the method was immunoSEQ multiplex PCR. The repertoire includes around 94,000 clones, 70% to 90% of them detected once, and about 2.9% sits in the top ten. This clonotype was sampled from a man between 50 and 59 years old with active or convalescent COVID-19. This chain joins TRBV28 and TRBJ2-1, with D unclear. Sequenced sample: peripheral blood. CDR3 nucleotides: TGTGCCAGCACCCCCGGGTCATACAATGAGCAGTTCTTC. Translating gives CASTPGSYNEQFF. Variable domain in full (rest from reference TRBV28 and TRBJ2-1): DVKVTQSSRYLVKRTGEKVFLECVQDMDHENMFWYRQDPGLGLRLIYFSYDVKMKEKGDIPEGYSVSREKKERFSLILESASTNQTSMYLCASTPGSYNEQFFGPGTRLTVL.